The clone carrying this T cell receptor (beta chain) has more than one count but fewer than ten. The sample is drawn from a study of memory CD8 T cells in hepatitis C reinfection. Study overall: Two donors resolved primary infection, then developed chronic reinfection.

In germline, CDR1 is MNHEY, CDR2 SVGAGI. The CDR3 has 14 residues. V was pared by 0 bases and J by 8 bases, with 10 bases between. Assay: immunoSEQ multiplex PCR; the TCRdb copy retains only in-frame clones and omits some. The table shows more than 35,000 clones, with approximately 88% occurring only once. Time point defined: peak reinfection, 3 to 8 weeks after reinfection detection. Sorted cells were sequenced directly ex vivo without any in vitro expansion. The source is a man between 18 and 29 years old with hepatitis C virus infection. The rearrangement uses TRBV6-5 and TRBJ1-4; weak D call: TRBD1 (5 bases). Sequencing was performed on naive CD8+ T cells sorted from blood. For the CDR3, the DNA is TGTGCCAGCAGTTACTCCCAGGGTTTGGAAAAACTGTTTTTT. Residues: CASSYSQGLEKLFF.